This T cell receptor beta chain was obtained from a study of cytomegalovirus exposure and HLA in healthy donors. Primers: 60 Vbeta forward and 13 Jbeta reverse. Generated by immunoSEQ multiplex PCR, the TCRdb table keeps only in-frame clones and is missing some. Seen here are around 180,000 clones, approximately 71% observed once, and the top ten hold about 1.4%. The specimen was PBMCs. The source of this sequence is a girl aged 5 to 17 in good health and CMV-seronegative.

In nucleotides, the CDR3 is TGTGCCAGCAGCGAGACGACAGGGAGCCGCCATGAGCAGTTCTTC. It is translated as CASSETTGSRHEQFF. This rearrangement joins TRBV5-4 to TRBJ2-1; 7 nucleotides agree with TRBD1. V lost 4 bases and J lost 8; bases outside the gene matches: 12. Germline V gives CDR1 SGHNT, CDR2 YYREEE (reference sequence). The CDR3 runs 15 residues.